The sequence of this T cell receptor beta chain was determined in a study of T-cell memory formation after mild COVID-19. Each CDR3 protein is one row after TCRdb ran MiXCR on the 5' RACE reads. Of some 150,000 distinct CDR3 sequences listed, 19% are singletons. Trimming took 3 bases from V and 0 from J, leaving 6 bases between them. Germline V gene lookup returns CDR1 DFQATT and CDR2 SNEGSKA (reference sequence). This CDR3 has 14 amino acids. This clonotype occurred a few times. The antigen is undetermined. Overall study results and limits: SARS-CoV-2 specificity was not confirmed for second-wave clones peaking on day 37. Pre-infection memory harbored some responding clones, suggesting cross-reactive memory joined. Balance between CD4 and CD8 was seen in clones contracting day 15 to 85, and a CD4+ lean was seen in later expanders.

What was sequenced was PBMCs or a T cell subset sorted from them (not recorded which). The chain carries TRBV20-1 and TRBJ2-6; D gene ambiguous. The origin of this receptor is an adult woman who had mild COVID-19 (a few samples of this study predate the infection). Cell type and time point are not known. The CDR3 coding sequence is TGCAGTGCTAGGGCAGTCTCTGGGGCCAACGTCCTGACTTTC. This translates into CSARAVSGANVLTF.